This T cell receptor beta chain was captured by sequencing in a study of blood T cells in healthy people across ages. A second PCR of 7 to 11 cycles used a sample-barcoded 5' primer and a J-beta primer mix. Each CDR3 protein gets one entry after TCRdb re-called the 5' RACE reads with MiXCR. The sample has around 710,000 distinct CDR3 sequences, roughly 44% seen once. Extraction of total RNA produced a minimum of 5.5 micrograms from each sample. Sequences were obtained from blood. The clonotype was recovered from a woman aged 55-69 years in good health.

Here the CDR3 reads CASSPGPRNGYTF. Written as DNA, the CDR3 is TGTGCCAGCAGTCCAGGGCCAAGGAATGGCTACACCTTC. The genes are TRBV2 and TRBJ1-2, with D perhaps matching TRBD1 (5 bases). CDR1 is SNHLY and CDR2 is FYNNEI in the germline V gene. V dropped 5 bases and J dropped 6 bases, with 13 bases sitting between them. This CDR3 spans 13 amino acids.